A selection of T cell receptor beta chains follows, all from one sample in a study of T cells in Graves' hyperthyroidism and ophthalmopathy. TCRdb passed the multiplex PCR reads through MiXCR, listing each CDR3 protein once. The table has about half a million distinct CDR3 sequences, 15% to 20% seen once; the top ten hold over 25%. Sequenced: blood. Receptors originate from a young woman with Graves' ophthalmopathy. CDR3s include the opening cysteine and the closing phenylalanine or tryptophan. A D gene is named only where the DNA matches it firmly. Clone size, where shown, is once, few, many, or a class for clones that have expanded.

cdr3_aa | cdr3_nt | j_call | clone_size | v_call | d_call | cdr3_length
CASSSTGQGSEQYF | TGTGCCAGCAGCTCCACAGGACAGGGCTCGGAGCAGTACTTC | TRBJ2-7 | many | TRBV7-8 | TRBD1 | 14
CATSRVQESSYEQYF | TGTGCCACCAGCAGAGTACAGGAGAGCTCCTACGAGCAGTACTTC | TRBJ2-7 | once | TRBV15 | NA | 15
CSASGQTGNTIYF | TGCAGTGCCTCGGGACAGACTGGAAACACCATATATTTT | TRBJ1-3 | many | TRBV20-1 | TRBD1 | 13
CASSVVSDRGEAFF | TGTGCCAGCAGCGTAGTATCCGACAGGGGGGAAGCTTTCTTT | TRBJ1-1 | once | TRBV9 | TRBD1 | 14
CASSSLAGPTYEQYF | TGTGCCAGCAGTTCGCTAGCGGGACCCACCTACGAGCAGTACTTC | TRBJ2-7 | many | TRBV6-2/TRBV6-3 | TRBD2 | 15
CARRGLRGGPDTQYF | TGTGCCCGAAGGGGACTCCGGGGGGGCCCAGATACGCAGTATTTT | TRBJ2-3 | NA | TRBV30 | TRBD2 | 15
CSVEWDRENEQFF | TGCAGCGTTGAATGGGACAGGGAGAATGAGCAGTTCTTC | TRBJ2-1 | many | TRBV29-1 | TRBD1 | 13
CASSILGSSYNEQFF | TGTGCCAGTAGTATTCTGGGGAGCTCCTACAATGAGCAGTTCTTC | TRBJ2-1 | NA | TRBV19 | NA | 15
CASSYSLGRDQETQYF | TGTGCCAGCAGTTACTCGTTGGGGAGAGACCAAGAGACCCAGTACTTC | TRBJ2-5 | NA | TRBV6-2/TRBV6-3 | NA | 16
CASRKNSPIGIGNQPQHF | TGTGCCAGCAGAAAAAACAGCCCCATCGGGATTGGCAATCAGCCCCAGCATTTT | TRBJ1-5 | NA | TRBV6-4 | NA | 18
CASSPSGQGSYEQYF | TGTGCCAGCAGCCCCTCGGGACAGGGCTCCTACGAGCAGTACTTC | TRBJ2-7 | few | TRBV6-1 | TRBD1 | 15
CASSPGAGEKLFF | TGTGCCAGCTCACCAGGGGCGGGTGAAAAACTGTTTTTT | TRBJ1-4 | many | TRBV18 | NA | 13
CASSLVGLAGNEQYF | TGTGCCAGCAGCTTAGTGGGACTAGCGGGTAACGAGCAGTACTTC | TRBJ2-7 | NA | TRBV7-9 | TRBD2 | 15
CASSLEELQETQYF | TGTGCCAGCAGTTTGGAGGAGCTCCAAGAGACCCAGTACTTC | TRBJ2-5 | many | TRBV12-3/TRBV12-4 | NA | 14
CASSSIGTATYEQYF | TGTGCCAGTAGTAGTATCGGGACAGCGACCTACGAGCAGTACTTC | TRBJ2-7 | few | TRBV19 | TRBD1 | 15
CSARLLGSGNTIYF | TGCAGTGCTAGGTTACTAGGCTCTGGAAACACCATATATTTT | TRBJ1-3 | few | TRBV20-1 | NA | 14
CASSPRGYGLAERQNTGELFF | TGTGCCAGCAGTCCTCGGGGCTATGGCCTAGCGGAGCGCCAGAACACCGGGGAGCTGTTTTTT | TRBJ2-2 | few | TRBV6-2/TRBV6-3 | TRBD2 | 21
CASSPGQASEAFF | TGCGCCAGCAGCCCGGGACAGGCCTCTGAAGCTTTCTTT | TRBJ1-1 | many | TRBV5-1 | TRBD1 | 13
CASSLENSPLHF | TGTGCCAGCAGCTTAGAAAATTCACCCCTCCACTTT | TRBJ1-6 | many | TRBV11-2 | NA | 12
CASSLVPGEGETQYF | TGTGCCAGCAGCTTAGTTCCGGGAGAGGGAGAGACCCAGTACTTC | TRBJ2-5 | many | TRBV13 | NA | 15
CASSPRGPLLVVAGELFF | TGTGCCAGCAGCCCCCGAGGCCCGTTACTAGTAGTCGCCGGGGAGCTGTTTTTT | TRBJ2-2 | NA | TRBV7-2 | NA | 18
CASSQGKGTEAFF | TGTGCCAGCTCCCAGGGAAAGGGGACTGAAGCTTTCTTT | TRBJ1-1 | NA | TRBV18 | NA | 13
CAATGTPMRSYEQYF | TGTGCCGCTACCGGGACTCCGATGAGGTCCTACGAGCAGTACTTC | TRBJ2-7 | NA | TRBV10-3 | NA | 15
CASSAPSPGATGYTF | TGTGCCAGCAGTGCCCCCTCTCCAGGGGCGACCGGCTACACCTTC | TRBJ1-2 | NA | TRBV25-1 | NA | 15
CASSSPLAGMGNEQYF | TGTGCCAGCAGCTCCCCCTTAGCGGGCATGGGGAACGAGCAGTACTTC | TRBJ2-7 | many | TRBV7-2 | TRBD2 | 16
CASSQDWAVQETQYF | TGTGCCAGCAGCCAAGATTGGGCGGTCCAAGAGACCCAGTACTTC | TRBJ2-5 | few | TRBV14 | NA | 15
CASSLGGGTLHF | TGTGCCAGCAGCTTAGGGGGTGGTACCCTCCACTTT | TRBJ1-6 | NA | TRBV7-9 | NA | 12
CASSLDRSEETQYF | TGTGCCAGCAGCTTAGACAGGAGCGAAGAGACCCAGTACTTC | TRBJ2-5 | many | TRBV7-2 | NA | 14
CASSLAGSGANVLTF | TGCGCCAGCAGCTTGGCCGGGTCTGGGGCCAACGTCCTGACTTTC | TRBJ2-6 | many | TRBV28 | NA | 15
CASSRSGRANEQFF | TGTGCCAGCAGTCGTAGCGGGAGGGCCAATGAGCAGTTCTTC | TRBJ2-1 | once | TRBV28 | TRBD2 | 14
CASSFGEGYEQYF | TGTGCCAGCAGCTTCGGGGAGGGGTACGAGCAGTACTTC | TRBJ2-7 | many | TRBV7-2 | TRBD2 | 13
CASSPTPGQSYEQYF | TGTGCCAGCAGTCCGACACCGGGACAGAGCTACGAGCAGTACTTC | TRBJ2-7 | NA | TRBV27 | TRBD1 | 15
CASSLVGGQGDGYTF | TGTGCCAGCAGCTTAGTGGGGGGACAGGGCGATGGCTACACCTTC | TRBJ1-2 | many | TRBV7-2 | TRBD1 | 15
CASSQDVLVGRGASITDNEQFF | TGCGCCAGCAGCCAAGACGTGTTAGTGGGCAGGGGCGCCTCAATCACCGACAATGAGCAGTTCTTC | TRBJ2-1 | NA | TRBV4-3 | NA | 22
CASSLGYSYEQYF | TGTGCCAGCAGCTTAGGGTACTCCTACGAGCAGTACTTC | TRBJ2-7 | many | TRBV7-2 | NA | 13
CASSQDSNTDTQYF | TGCGCCAGCAGCCAAGATTCGAACACAGATACGCAGTATTTT | TRBJ2-3 | many | TRBV4-3 | NA | 14
CAISAEGLALETQYF | TGTGCCATCAGTGCCGAGGGACTAGCGCTGGAGACCCAGTACTTC | TRBJ2-5 | NA | TRBV10-3 | TRBD2 | 15
CASRVAAATGELFF | TGTGCCAGCAGGGTAGCGGCTGCCACCGGGGAGCTGTTTTTT | TRBJ2-2 | many | TRBV12-3/TRBV12-4 | NA | 14
CSVRSLGYEQYF | TGCAGCGTCAGATCGCTGGGCTACGAGCAGTACTTC | TRBJ2-7 | NA | TRBV29-1 | NA | 12
CASSTDGGSYNEQFF | TGCGCCAGCAGCACAGACGGCGGCTCCTACAATGAGCAGTTCTTC | TRBJ2-1 | many | TRBV5-1 | NA | 15
CASRLTSGSSANEQFF | TGTGCCAGCCGGCTGACTAGCGGGTCGTCGGCCAATGAGCAGTTCTTC | TRBJ2-1 | NA | TRBV11-2 | TRBD2 | 16
CASSMTGGVLNEQFF | TGTGCCAGTAGTATGACAGGGGGCGTTCTCAATGAGCAGTTCTTC | TRBJ2-1 | few | TRBV19 | TRBD1 | 15
CAISEWRVPSGANVLTF | TGTGCCATCAGTGAGTGGAGGGTCCCCTCTGGGGCCAACGTCCTGACTTTC | TRBJ2-6 | NA | TRBV10-3 | NA | 17
CASSLSGGSSYEQYF | TGTGCCAGCAGCTTAAGCGGGGGGAGCTCCTACGAGCAGTACTTC | TRBJ2-7 | many | TRBV7-3 | TRBD2 | 15
CASKAGGRNEQFF | TGTGCCAGCAAAGCGGGAGGGAGAAATGAGCAGTTCTTC | TRBJ2-1 | NA | TRBV28 | TRBD2 | 13